This is a list of T cell receptor beta chains from one sample in a study of shared clonotypes between healthy human individuals. Libraries were prepared by immunoSEQ multiplex PCR; TCRdb keeps only in-frame clonotypes and omits some of them. The table lists some 1 million clones, under 80% of them singletons, with 1.2% to 1.5% in the top ten. Sequenced input: memory CD4+ T cells sorted from blood. Every receptor here comes from a young man in good health. CDR3s include the opening cysteine and the closing phenylalanine or tryptophan. A D gene is named only where the DNA matches it firmly. Size values are once, few and many counts, or a class for expanded clones, and some rows have none.

v_gene	abundance	d_gene	j_gene	CDR3aa	CDR3nt
TRBV29-1	once	-	TRBJ1-1	CSARGERRNTEAFF	TGCAGCGCTAGGGGGGAACGGAGGAACACTGAAGCTTTCTTT
TRBV7-9	-	TRBD1	TRBJ1-4	CASSQGVNEKLFF	TGTGCCAGCAGTCAGGGGGTTAATGAAAAACTGTTTTTT
TRBV9	-	-	TRBJ2-5	CASSARTGLRETQYF	TGTGCCAGCAGCGCCCGAACAGGACTGCGAGAGACCCAGTACTTC
TRBV28	once	-	TRBJ1-3	CASLGRSSGNTIYF	TGTGCCAGCCTGGGACGGTCCTCTGGAAACACCATATATTTT
TRBV29-1	few	TRBD1	TRBJ2-6	CSVGTGQSGANVLTF	TGCAGCGTTGGGACAGGGCAATCTGGGGCCAACGTCCTGACTTTC
TRBV19	-	-	TRBJ1-5	CASSIGGTINQPQHF	TGTGCCAGTAGTATTGGTGGGACAATAAATCAGCCCCAGCATTTT
TRBV7-2	-	TRBD1	TRBJ1-6	CASSSRDRVGNSPLHF	TGTGCCAGCAGCTCAAGAGACAGGGTGGGCAATTCACCCCTCCACTTT
TRBV2	-	-	TRBJ2-7	CASSLVGLNEQYF	TGTGCCAGCAGTCTTGTAGGGCTAAACGAGCAGTACTTC
TRBV7-2	many	TRBD2	TRBJ2-4	CASSPGTSGRGNIQYF	TGTGCCAGCAGCCCGGGGACTAGCGGGAGGGGGAACATTCAGTACTTC
TRBV2	-	-	TRBJ2-7	CASSVSQDLYEQYF	TGTGCCAGCAGTGTCAGTCAGGACCTTTACGAGCAGTACTTC
TRBV5-1	-	-	TRBJ2-7	CASSLGAQVYEQYF	TGCGCCAGCAGCTTGGGAGCGCAGGTCTACGAGCAGTACTTC
TRBV29-1	-	-	TRBJ2-5	CSVLNPGRQETQYF	TGCAGCGTTCTCAACCCCGGGAGACAAGAGACCCAGTACTTC
TRBV19	-	TRBD2	TRBJ2-2	CASAGRALTGELFF	TGTGCCAGTGCAGGGAGGGCTTTGACCGGGGAGCTGTTTTTT
TRBV25-1	-	-	TRBJ2-1	CASSPTQAGWQFF	TGTGCCAGCAGCCCCACGCAAGCCGGGTGGCAGTTCTTC
TRBV5-6	-	-	TRBJ2-3	CASSRGPLADTQYF	TGTGCCAGCAGCCGCGGGCCCTTGGCAGATACGCAGTATTTT
TRBV9	-	-	TRBJ2-3	CASSVGKLSTQYF	TGTGCCAGCAGCGTAGGGAAGTTGAGTACGCAGTATTTT
TRBV18	-	TRBD1	TRBJ1-5	CASSRTGQLNQPQHF	TGTGCCAGCTCACGAACGGGACAGCTTAATCAGCCCCAGCATTTT
TRBV28	-	TRBD2	TRBJ2-2	CASSQQRGGQGTGELFF	TGTGCCAGCAGCCAGCAGCGGGGGGGCCAAGGCACCGGGGAGCTGTTTTTT
TRBV28	-	TRBD1	TRBJ1-6	CASSGDRGMNSPLHF	TGTGCCAGTTCCGGGGACAGGGGGATGAATTCACCCCTCCACTTT
TRBV11-2	-	TRBD1	TRBJ2-5	CASSNRDRVIETQYF	TGTGCCAGCAGTAACCGGGACAGGGTGATTGAGACCCAGTACTTC
TRBV9	once	-	TRBJ2-3	CASSVLGVEDTQYF	TGTGCCAGCAGCGTACTAGGCGTGGAGGATACGCAGTATTTT
TRBV5-4	many	-	TRBJ1-1	CASSLKTGNTEAFF	TGTGCCAGCAGCTTGAAGACGGGGAACACTGAAGCTTTCTTT
TRBV30	once	-	TRBJ2-5	CAWAEGTTQYF	TGTGCCTGGGCTGAAGGGACGACCCAGTACTTC
TRBV5-1	few	-	TRBJ2-2	CASSLGTLVSTGELFF	TGCGCCAGCAGCTTGGGAACCCTGGTCAGCACCGGGGAGCTGTTTTTT
TRBV7-6	-	-	TRBJ1-4	CASSLANGYSGEKLFF	TGTGCCAGCAGCTTAGCGAACGGGTATTCAGGTGAAAAACTGTTTTTT
TRBV19	-	-	TRBJ2-7	CASSIDGQGAYEQYF	TGTGCCAGTAGTATAGACGGACAAGGCGCCTACGAGCAGTACTTC
TRBV13	many	-	TRBJ2-1	CASSLLVLGNYYGEDNEQFF	TGTGCCAGCAGCTTATTGGTTCTGGGCAATTATTATGGGGAGGACAATGAGCAGTTCTTC